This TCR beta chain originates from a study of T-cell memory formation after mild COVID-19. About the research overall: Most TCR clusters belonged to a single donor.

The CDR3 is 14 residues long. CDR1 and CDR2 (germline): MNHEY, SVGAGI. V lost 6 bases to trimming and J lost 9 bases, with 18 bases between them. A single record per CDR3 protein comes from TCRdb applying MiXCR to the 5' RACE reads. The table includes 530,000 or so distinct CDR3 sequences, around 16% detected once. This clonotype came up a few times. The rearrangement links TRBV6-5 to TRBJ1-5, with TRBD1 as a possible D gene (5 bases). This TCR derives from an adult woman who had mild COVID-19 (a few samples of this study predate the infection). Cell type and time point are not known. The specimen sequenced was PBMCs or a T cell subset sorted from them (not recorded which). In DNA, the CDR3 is TGTGCCAGCAGCTCCGGGACGGGATATGCGCCCCAGCATTTT. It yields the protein CASSSGTGYAPQHF.